The subject of this entry is one T cell receptor (beta chain). Its specificity is not known. This specimen belongs to a study of OX40 agonist ivuxolimab in advanced cancers. Study context: The dose-escalation cohort was approximately 85% male, with a mean age of around 60 years, ranging about 23 to 79.

Findings and caveats of the study: Within 6 weeks, CD4+ and CD8+ blood T cells expanded clonally at 0.1 to 3.0 mg/kg.

The protocol was immunoSEQ multiplex PCR, while the TCRdb copy is restricted to in-frame clones and leaves out a portion. The sample includes tens of thousands of clones, over 80% seen only once; the top ten take 2.5% to 3%. The CDR3 is made up of 16 amino acids. V lost 0 bases and J lost 7, with 18 bases in between. Germline V gene sequence: CDR1 SGHTA, CDR2 FQGNSA. Exclusion applied to patients with autoimmune disease history or systemic immunosuppression. The sequence derives from an adult with an advanced solid tumor such as melanoma, head and neck, liver or kidney cancer. Material: CD4+ or CD8+ T cells sorted from blood, obtained in a trial of the OX40 agonist ivuxolimab. V and J are TRBV7-2 and TRBJ1-1, with TRBD1 as a possible D gene (5 bases). CDR3 sequence (DNA): TGTGCCAGCAGCTTAGCGGGGGGAGGTCCTAATGGTGAAGCTTTCTTT. Translation gives CASSLAGGGPNGEAFF.